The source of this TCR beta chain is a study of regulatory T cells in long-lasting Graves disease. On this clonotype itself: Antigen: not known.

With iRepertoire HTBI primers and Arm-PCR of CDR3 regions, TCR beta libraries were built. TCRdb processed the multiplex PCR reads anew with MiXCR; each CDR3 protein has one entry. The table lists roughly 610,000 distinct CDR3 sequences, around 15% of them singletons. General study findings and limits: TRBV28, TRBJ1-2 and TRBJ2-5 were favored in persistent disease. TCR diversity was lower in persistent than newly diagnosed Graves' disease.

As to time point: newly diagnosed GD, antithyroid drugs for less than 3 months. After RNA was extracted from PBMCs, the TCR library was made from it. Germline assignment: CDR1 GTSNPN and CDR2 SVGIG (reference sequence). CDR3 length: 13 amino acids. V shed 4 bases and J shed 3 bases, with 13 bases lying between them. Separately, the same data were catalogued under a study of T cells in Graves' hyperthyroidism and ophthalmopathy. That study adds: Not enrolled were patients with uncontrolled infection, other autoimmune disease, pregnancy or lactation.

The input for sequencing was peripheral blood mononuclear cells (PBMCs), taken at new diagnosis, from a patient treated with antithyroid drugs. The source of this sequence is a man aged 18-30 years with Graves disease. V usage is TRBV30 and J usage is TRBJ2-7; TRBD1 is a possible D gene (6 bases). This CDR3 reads CAWTPPDSYEQYF. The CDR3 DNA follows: TGTGCCTGGACTCCTCCGGACAGCTACGAGCAGTACTTC.